This is a list of T cell receptor beta chains from one sample in a study of chemoradiotherapy in HPV16-positive cancers. Here immunoSEQ multiplex PCR was the method, and the copy in TCRdb shows in-frame clones only, minus some. The table includes about 30,000 clones, approximately 90% detected once. This specimen was blood, taken from a patient who underwent chemoradiotherapy. The receptors here all came from a human donor with HPV-associated anogenital cancer. Both conserved end residues are part of each CDR3. The D gene is left open where the match is weak. Clone sizes are given selectively: once, few, many, or a class where the clone is expanded.

J	D	size	V	CDR3	DNA
TRBJ1-1	NA	NA	TRBV7-9	CASSLEGNTEAFF	TGTGCCAGCAGCTTAGAGGGGAACACTGAAGCTTTCTTT
TRBJ2-7	NA	few	TRBV2	CASSTGYEQYF	TGTGCCAGCAGTACAGGCTACGAGCAGTACTTC
TRBJ2-7	TRBD1	NA	TRBV7-9	CASSSDRVSSYEQYF	TGTGCCAGCAGCTCGGACAGGGTAAGCTCCTACGAGCAGTACTTC
TRBJ2-7	TRBD2	NA	TRBV4-1	CASRRTSGGSYEQYF	TGCGCCAGCAGACGGACTAGCGGGGGTTCCTACGAGCAGTACTTC
TRBJ1-2	NA	NA	TRBV7-9	CASSLRLSTREDYGYTF	TGTGCCAGCAGCTTACGGCTTTCAACCAGGGAGGACTATGGCTACACCTTC
TRBJ1-2	NA	NA	TRBV5-6	CASSLTGTPYGYTF	TGTGCCAGCAGCTTGACCGGGACACCTTATGGCTACACCTTC
TRBJ2-1	NA	NA	TRBV30	CAWSRSVDEQFF	TGTGCCTGGAGTCGTTCGGTGGATGAGCAGTTCTTC
TRBJ2-1	TRBD2	NA	TRBV5-1	CASSLATSGSNEQFF	TGCGCCAGCAGCTTGGCCACTAGCGGGAGCAATGAGCAGTTCTTC
TRBJ2-2	NA	NA	TRBV14	CASSHTDRPSTGELFF	TGTGCCAGCAGCCATACCGACAGGCCTTCCACCGGGGAGCTGTTTTTT
TRBJ2-7	NA	NA	TRBV18	CASSPTGTNPYEQYF	TGTGCCAGCTCACCCACCGGGACGAACCCCTACGAGCAGTACTTC
TRBJ2-1	NA	NA	TRBV10-3	CAISESGGNEQFF	TGTGCCATCAGTGAGTCAGGGGGCAATGAGCAGTTCTTC
TRBJ1-2	NA	NA	TRBV5-6	CASMPGRYYGYTF	TGTGCCAGCATGCCGGGACGCTATTATGGCTACACCTTC
TRBJ2-3	NA	NA	TRBV5-1	CASSRGQGGFSTDTQYF	TGCGCCAGCAGCCGAGGACAGGGAGGGTTTAGCACAGATACGCAGTATTTT
TRBJ1-1	NA	NA	TRBV11-2	CASSPQGGSTEAFF	TGTGCCAGCAGCCCGCAAGGGGGAAGCACTGAAGCTTTCTTT
TRBJ2-2	NA	NA	TRBV19	CASSLFGYRGGTGELFF	TGTGCCAGTAGTCTCTTCGGGTACAGGGGAGGCACCGGGGAGCTGTTTTTT
TRBJ1-2	NA	NA	TRBV4-3	CASSQGRGRSHYGYTF	TGCGCCAGCAGCCAAGGTCGGGGACGGTCCCACTATGGCTACACCTTC
TRBJ1-2	NA	NA	TRBV28	CASGWGIGYTF	TGTGCCAGCGGATGGGGGATTGGCTACACCTTC
TRBJ2-2	NA	NA	TRBV27	CASSLWGNTGELFF	TGTGCCAGCAGTTTGTGGGGAAACACCGGGGAGCTGTTTTTT
TRBJ2-2	TRBD2	NA	TRBV10-3	CATGVAGGTNTGELFF	TGTGCCACCGGTGTAGCGGGAGGAACGAACACCGGGGAGCTGTTTTTT
TRBJ2-7	TRBD2	NA	TRBV30	CAWSPRLAGGPLREQYF	TGTGCCTGGAGCCCTCGACTAGCGGGAGGTCCTCTACGAGAGCAGTACTTC
TRBJ2-2	NA	NA	TRBV7-2	CASRGGGSNTGELFF	TGTGCCAGTAGGGGCGGGGGCTCGAACACCGGGGAGCTGTTTTTT
TRBJ1-6	NA	once	TRBV27	CASSSGGGSPLHF	TGTGCCAGCAGTTCTGGGGGCGGATCACCCCTCCACTTT
TRBJ1-1	NA	NA	TRBV9	CASSAGQNTEAFF	TGTGCCAGCAGCGCCGGCCAGAACACTGAAGCTTTCTTT
TRBJ2-1	TRBD2	NA	TRBV27	CASSVGLAGYNEQFF	TGTGCCAGCAGTGTAGGACTAGCGGGGTACAATGAGCAGTTCTTC
TRBJ2-5	TRBD1	NA	TRBV19	CASSRGDRQETQYF	TGTGCCAGTAGTAGAGGGGACAGACAAGAGACCCAGTACTTC
TRBJ1-3	NA	NA	TRBV6-5	CASSYSSRSSGNTIYF	TGTGCCAGCAGTTACTCGAGCCGTAGCTCTGGAAACACCATATATTTT
TRBJ2-3	NA	NA	TRBV7-6	CASSPATDTQYF	TGTGCCAGCAGCCCGGCGACAGATACGCAGTATTTT
TRBJ1-2	TRBD1	NA	TRBV5-1	CASSPDRAPLYGYTF	TGCGCCAGCAGCCCCGACAGGGCCCCCCTCTATGGCTACACCTTC
TRBJ2-5	NA	NA	TRBV30	CAWSDWTFSDPSIGETQYF	TGTGCCTGGTCTGACTGGACATTTTCTGACCCGAGTATAGGGGAGACCCAGTACTTC
TRBJ1-6	TRBD1	NA	TRBV5-1	CASNSGQGSSPLHF	TGCGCCAGCAACTCTGGACAGGGGAGTTCACCCCTCCACTTT
TRBJ2-2	NA	once	TRBV27	CASSLSAGHTGELFF	TGTGCCAGCAGTTTATCCGCAGGGCACACCGGGGAGCTGTTTTTT
TRBJ2-1	NA	NA	TRBV6-5	CASKITGRNEQFF	TGTGCCAGCAAGATTACAGGGCGGAATGAGCAGTTCTTC
TRBJ2-7	TRBD2	NA	TRBV4-1	CASSRGLGPHEQYF	TGCGCCAGCAGCCGTGGACTAGGTCCCCACGAGCAGTACTTC
TRBJ2-2	TRBD2	NA	TRBV4-1	CASSPSASGGVGELFF	TGCGCCAGCAGCCCTTCAGCTAGCGGGGGGGTCGGGGAGCTGTTTTTT
TRBJ1-1	NA	NA	TRBV5-1	CASSLVQGPVNTEAFF	TGCGCCAGCAGCTTGGTCCAGGGTCCCGTGAACACTGAAGCTTTCTTT
TRBJ2-5	NA	NA	TRBV12-5	CASGKGGTRETQYF	TGTGCTAGTGGTAAAGGCGGCACGAGGGAGACCCAGTACTTC
TRBJ2-5	TRBD2	once	TRBV5-5	CASSFRTSGVAETQYF	TGTGCCAGCAGCTTTCGGACTAGCGGGGTCGCAGAGACCCAGTACTTC
TRBJ2-7	TRBD1	NA	TRBV5-1	CASSIAPETGYEQYF	TGCGCCAGCAGCATTGCTCCCGAGACAGGGTACGAGCAGTACTTC
TRBJ2-2	TRBD2	NA	TRBV7-2	CASSSGLAGVYGELFF	TGTGCCAGCAGCTCCGGACTAGCGGGAGTTTACGGGGAGCTGTTTTTT
TRBJ2-2	NA	NA	TRBV28	CASRRSRLNTGELFF	TGTGCCAGCAGGAGGTCGAGACTGAACACCGGGGAGCTGTTTTTT
TRBJ2-5	TRBD2	once	TRBV9	CASSVVGGFGETQYF	TGTGCCAGCAGCGTAGTGGGGGGGTTCGGAGAGACCCAGTACTTC
TRBJ2-1	NA	NA	TRBV7-9	CASSFGVRSYNEQFF	TGTGCCAGCAGCTTCGGGGTTCGGTCCTACAATGAGCAGTTCTTC